This T cell receptor (beta chain) was obtained from a study of CD8 T cells in Susac syndrome. Findings and limits, study-wide: The study's TCR sequencing and HLA analysis drew on a certain number of individuals. That number was acknowledged as relatively small.

As to this clonotype: Its target is not known.

Isolation of CD8+ and CD4+ T cells was performed negatively, whereas enrichment of TEMRA cells was done by FACS. Random hexamers were used to reverse transcribe an amount of roughly 0.5 to 1 ug RNA. TCRdb re-called the immunoSEQ multiplex PCR reads with MiXCR, one entry per CDR3 protein. This table holds roughly 130,000 distinct CDR3 sequences, less than 95% found once. The CDR3 contains 15 residues. Germline CDR1 and CDR2: LNHNV and YYDKDF (reference sequence). V lost 5 bases, J lost 0 bases, and 10 bases lay in between. Material for sequencing was CD4+ T cells from PBMCs. This receptor was obtained from a human donor with multiple sclerosis. The chain links TRBV15 to TRBJ2-2; D is possibly TRBD2 (5 bases). The CDR3 bases are TGTGCCACCAGCCGGAGGCCCTCGAACACCGGGGAGCTGTTTTTT. Translated, it gives CATSRRPSNTGELFF.